What follows are 23 T cell receptor beta chains derived from one specimen sequenced in a study of T cell clones after liver transplantation. Only in-frame clones appear in the TCRdb table, and some are missing; sequencing was by immunoSEQ multiplex PCR. This table holds approximately 68,000 clones, over 70% found once. Sample: CD4+ T cells from blood, taken before liver transplant. These receptors came from a human donor who received a liver transplant.

J is TRBJ2-7 and V is TRBV6-5; TRBD2 matches 7 bases. Germline assignment: CDR1 MNHEY and CDR2 SVGAGI. CDR3 size: 14 residues. J gave up 5 bases and V 6 bases, and 10 bases lay outside the gene matches. CDR3 amino acids: CASRTGLPSHEQYF. The CDR3 DNA sequence: TGTGCCAGCAGGACGGGACTACCGTCCCACGAGCAGTACTTC.

The chain employs TRBV28 and TRBJ2-7; 10 bases match TRBD2. The CDR3 loop spans 16 amino acids. Per the germline V gene, CDR1 is MDHEN and CDR2 is SYDVKM. Germline trimming cut 5 bases from V and 1 base from J; bases unmatched to any gene: 8. The chain's CDR3 is CASSPPSGSMSYEQYF. DNA of the CDR3: TGTGCCAGCAGTCCCCCTAGCGGGAGTATGTCCTACGAGCAGTACTTC.

This clone was detected once. V usage is TRBV4-1 and J usage is TRBJ2-2, with D perhaps TRBD2 (6 bases). V lost 4 bases and J lost 0, with 15 bases in between. This CDR3 has 17 residues. Per the germline V gene, CDR1 is MGHRA and CDR2 is YSYEKL. CDR3 loop: CASSPGGAVTNTGELFF. As DNA, the CDR3 is TGCGCCAGCAGCCCCGGGGGAGCGGTGACGAACACCGGGGAGCTGTTTTTT.

This chain links TRBV6-5 with TRBJ1-2; D perhaps matches TRBD1 (6 bases). The V gene's germline CDR1 is MNHEY and CDR2 SVGAGI. Trimming took off 6 bases at V and 6 bases at J, with 17 bases between the two ends. The CDR3 is 14 amino acids. This chain's CDR3 is CASRSRQVSDGYTF. The CDR3 region has the DNA TGTGCCAGCAGGTCGAGACAGGTCTCCGATGGCTACACCTTC.

J is TRBJ1-3 and V is TRBV6-1, with no clear D. Per the germline V gene, CDR1 is MNHNS and CDR2 is SASEGT. V was shortened by 6 bases and J by 8 bases, with 11 bases between the two germline ends. The CDR3 covers 12 residues. CDR3 bases: TGTGCCAGCAGGAAAACTTGGGACACCATATATTTT. It codes for CASRKTWDTIYF.

The V call is TRBV5-1, the J call TRBJ2-3; no definite D call. V dropped 1 base and J dropped 5 bases, with 14 bases sitting between them. CDR3 length: 15 amino acids. CDR1 is SGHRS and CDR2 is YFSETQ in the germline V gene. The CDR3 loop is CASSLQDERVDTQYF. For the CDR3, the DNA is TGCGCCAGCAGCTTGCAGGACGAAAGGGTAGATACGCAGTATTTT.

This chain links TRBV27 with TRBJ1-1; D call uncertain. Trimming left V 5 bases short and J 1 base short, with 17 bases between. Germline V gives CDR1 MNHEY, CDR2 SMNVEV (reference sequence). The CDR3 runs 16 residues. The CDR3 region is CASSPLVHSENTEAFF. CDR3 coding DNA: TGTGCCAGCAGTCCGCTGGTTCACTCAGAGAACACTGAAGCTTTCTTT.

This rearrangement joins TRBV5-1 to TRBJ2-3; D tentatively reads TRBD1 or TRBD2 (6 bases each). V gave up 6 bases and J gave up 1 base, with 12 bases separating them. The CDR3 is 14 residues long. Per germline, CDR1 SGHRS and CDR2 YFSETQ. The CDR3 sequence: CASTVGGRTDTQYF. Here the CDR3 DNA reads TGCGCCAGCACTGTGGGGGGCCGCACAGATACGCAGTATTTT.

Only one count was recorded for this clone. V is TRBV6-1 and J is TRBJ2-4; TRBD1 matches at 9 bases. The CDR3 is 13 amino acids. Germline CDR1 reads MNHNS; CDR2 reads SASEGT. V shed 5 bases, J shed 6 bases, and the junction held 2 bases outside the gene matches. The CDR3 reads CASSRGQGNIQYF. CDR3 sequence (DNA): TGTGCCAGCAGTCGGGGACAGGGAAACATTCAGTACTTC.

The chain has TRBV5-8 and TRBJ2-7; TRBD2 matches 8 bases. CDR3 length: 18 amino acids. Germline CDR1 and CDR2: SGHTS and YDEGEE. V dropped 4 bases and J dropped 2; count of bases not matched to a gene: 17. The CDR3 region is CASSHQVGDSGKTYEQYF. The CDR3 DNA follows: TGTGCCAGCAGCCATCAGGTTGGTGATAGCGGGAAGACCTACGAGCAGTACTTC.

The V call is TRBV7-8, the J call TRBJ2-1; D may be TRBD2 (5 bases). The V and J ends lost 1 base and 9 bases respectively, with 10 bases between them. The CDR3 spans 13 residues. The germline CDR1 and CDR2 sequences are SGHVS and FQNEAQ. The CDR3 is CASSLEVEGEQFF. The DNA of the CDR3 is TGTGCCAGCAGCTTAGAGGTAGAGGGTGAGCAGTTCTTC.

The V call is TRBV7-2, the J call TRBJ2-1; D not resolved. Trimming removed 5 bases from V and 0 bases from J, with 14 bases in between. Germline CDR1 is SGHTA and CDR2 is FQGNSA. The CDR3 totals 16 residues. Here the CDR3 DNA reads TGTGCCAGCAGCCCTTTTTTTTCTAGCTCCTACAATGAGCAGTTCTTC. It codes for CASSPFFSSSYNEQFF.

The gene calls are TRBV21-1 and TRBJ2-7; the D segment call TRBD2 is taken from the table without a DNA check. TRBV21-1 is deemed a pseudogene. This CDR3 spans 15 amino acids. The CDR3 is CASTTDGTRTYEQYF. The CDR3, as DNA: TGTGCCAGCACCACTGACGGGACTAGGACCTACGAGCAGTACTTC.

The rearrangement joins TRBV6-5 to TRBJ1-2, with D hard to call. The V end lost 5 bases, the J end lost 2 bases, and 9 bases lay between the germline ends. The CDR3 loop spans 13 amino acids. CDR1 is MNHEY, CDR2 SVGAGI, per germline. The CDR3, as DNA: TGTGCCAGCAGTGTAACTGGGAACTATGGCTACACCTTC. This translates into CASSVTGNYGYTF.

V and J are TRBV29-1 and TRBJ2-1; TRBD2 might be the D (6 bases). V lost 3 bases and J 15 bases, leaving 15 bases between the germline ends. CDR3 length equals 11 residues. Germline V gives CDR1 SQVTM, CDR2 ANQGSEA. This CDR3 reads CSVDGTWGRFF. CDR3 sequence (DNA): TGCAGCGTTGACGGGACTTGGGGTCGGTTCTTC.

V usage is TRBV6-1 and J usage is TRBJ1-2; perhaps TRBD1 as D (5 bases). The length of the CDR3 is 15 residues. V was cut by 8 bases and J by 1 base, with 17 bases left in between. Germline-derived CDR1 and CDR2 are MNHNS and SASEGT. The CDR3: CASGSIWTFNYGYTF. In DNA, the CDR3 is TGTGCCAGCGGTTCGATCTGGACATTTAACTATGGCTACACCTTC.

In its sample, this clone was seen a few times. This rearrangement joins TRBV6-5 to TRBJ2-1; the D gene is possibly TRBD2 (5 bases). The germline V gene has CDR1 MNHEY and CDR2 SVGAGI. The CDR3 loop spans 16 amino acids. The V end lost 2 bases, the J end lost 10 bases, and 21 bases lay between the germline ends. The CDR3 DNA follows: TGTGCCAGCAGTTACCCCTCGCGGGCGGACCCACGCGAGCAGTTCTTC. It yields the protein CASSYPSRADPREQFF.

V is TRBV29-1 and J is TRBJ2-3; D may be TRBD2 (5 bases). Trimming took 5 bases from V and 1 from J, leaving 13 bases between them. The CDR3 runs 14 residues. The germline V gene has CDR1 SQVTM and CDR2 ANQGSEA. The CDR3 DNA sequence: TGCAGCGTTACTCGGGATAGCGGCACAGATACGCAGTATTTT. Protein product: CSVTRDSGTDTQYF.

This CDR3 reads CASSGGGTGVFTYNEQFF. In DNA form, the CDR3 reads TGTGCCAGCAGTGGGGGGGGGACAGGGGTATTTACCTACAATGAGCAGTTCTTC. The rearrangement joins TRBV25-1 to TRBJ2-1; 10 bases are a match to TRBD1. The V gene end was trimmed by 4 bases and the J gene end by 2 bases; junction bases not matched to a gene: 11. This CDR3 is 18 amino acids long. Germline V gene lookup returns CDR1 MGHDK and CDR2 SYGVNS.

CDR3 DNA sequence: TGTGCCAGCACCCAACCTGGGGGGTTGGCCGGGGAGCTGTTTTTT. This gives the protein CASTQPGGLAGELFF. The V and J genes are TRBV28 and TRBJ2-2; maybe TRBD2 (6 bases). CDR1 and CDR2 from the germline V gene are MDHEN and SYDVKM. Trimming took 7 bases from V and 6 from J, leaving 18 bases between them. This CDR3 is 15 amino acids long.

J is TRBJ2-3 and V is TRBV5-6, with a weak D call TRBD2 (5 bases). With 0 bases removed from V and 3 bases from J, the gap between germline ends came to 11 bases. CDR1 and CDR2 from the germline V gene are SGHDT and YYEEEE. The CDR3 is 15 residues long. For the CDR3, the DNA is TGTGCCAGCAGCTTGGCCAGGACGGGGACAGATACGCAGTATTTT. Its protein product is CASSLARTGTDTQYF.

This sequence joins TRBV27 and TRBJ2-1; TRBD2 matches 8 bases. V was pared by 3 bases and J by 5 bases, with 6 bases of the junction left unmatched. The CDR3 is made up of 15 amino acids. CDR1 MNHEY and CDR2 SMNVEV come from the germline V gene (reference sequence). In DNA form, the CDR3 reads TGTGCCAGCAGTTTGAGATCAGCGGGAGACAATGAGCAGTTCTTC. Encoded protein: CASSLRSAGDNEQFF.

V is TRBV5-4 and J is TRBJ2-7, with 8 bases that match TRBD1. This CDR3 comprises 14 residues. Germline assignment: CDR1 SGHNT and CDR2 YYREEE (reference sequence). Trimming at V came to 0 bases and at J to 7 bases, leaving 6 bases not matched to a gene. CDR3 coding DNA: TGTGCCAGCAGCTTGGCCAGGGGGCTGCGGGAGCAGTACTTC. As protein: CASSLARGLREQYF.